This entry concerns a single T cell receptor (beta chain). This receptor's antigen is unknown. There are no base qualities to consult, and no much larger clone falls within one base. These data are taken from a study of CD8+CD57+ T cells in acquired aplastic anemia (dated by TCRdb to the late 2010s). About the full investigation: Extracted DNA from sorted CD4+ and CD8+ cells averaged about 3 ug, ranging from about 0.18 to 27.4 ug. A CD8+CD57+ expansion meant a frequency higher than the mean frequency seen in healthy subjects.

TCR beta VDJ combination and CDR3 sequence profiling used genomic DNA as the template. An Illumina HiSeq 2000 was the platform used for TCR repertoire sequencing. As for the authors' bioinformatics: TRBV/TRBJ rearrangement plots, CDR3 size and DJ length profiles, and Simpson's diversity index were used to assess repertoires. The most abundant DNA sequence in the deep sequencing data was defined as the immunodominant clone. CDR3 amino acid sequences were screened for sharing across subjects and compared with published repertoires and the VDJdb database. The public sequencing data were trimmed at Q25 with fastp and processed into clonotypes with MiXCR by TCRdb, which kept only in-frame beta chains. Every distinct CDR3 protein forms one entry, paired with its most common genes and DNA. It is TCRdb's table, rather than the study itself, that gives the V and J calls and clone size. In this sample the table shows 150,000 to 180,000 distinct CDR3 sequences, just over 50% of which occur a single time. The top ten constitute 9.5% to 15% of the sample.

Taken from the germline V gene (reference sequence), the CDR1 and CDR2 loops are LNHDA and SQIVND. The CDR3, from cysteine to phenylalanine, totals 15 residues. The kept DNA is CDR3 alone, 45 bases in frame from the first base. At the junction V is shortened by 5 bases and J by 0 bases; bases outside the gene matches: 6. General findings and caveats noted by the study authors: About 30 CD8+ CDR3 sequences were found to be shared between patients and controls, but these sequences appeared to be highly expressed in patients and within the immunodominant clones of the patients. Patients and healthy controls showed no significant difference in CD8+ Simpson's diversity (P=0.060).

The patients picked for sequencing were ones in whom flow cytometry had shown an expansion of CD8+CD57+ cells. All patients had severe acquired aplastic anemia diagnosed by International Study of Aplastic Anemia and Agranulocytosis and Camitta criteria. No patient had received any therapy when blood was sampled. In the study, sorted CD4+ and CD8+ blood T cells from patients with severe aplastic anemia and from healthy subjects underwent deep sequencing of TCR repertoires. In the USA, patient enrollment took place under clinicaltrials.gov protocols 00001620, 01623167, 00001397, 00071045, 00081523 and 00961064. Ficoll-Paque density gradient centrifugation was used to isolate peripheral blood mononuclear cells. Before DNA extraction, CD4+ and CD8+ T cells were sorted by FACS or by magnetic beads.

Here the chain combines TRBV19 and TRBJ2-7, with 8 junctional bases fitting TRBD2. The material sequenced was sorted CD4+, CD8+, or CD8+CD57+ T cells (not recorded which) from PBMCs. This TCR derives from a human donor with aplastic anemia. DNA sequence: TGTGCCAGTAGTCGAGCGGGAGCGAGCTCCTACGAGCAGTACTTC. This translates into CASSRAGASSYEQYF. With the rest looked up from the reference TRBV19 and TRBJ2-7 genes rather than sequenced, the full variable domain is DGGITQSPKYLFRKEGQNVTLSCEQNLNHDAMYWYRQDPGQGLRLIYYSQIVNDFQKGDIAEGYSVSREKKESFPLTVTSAQKNPTAFYLCASSRAGASSYEQYFGPGTRLTVT.